These 14 T cell receptor beta chains were all obtained from the same sample, sequenced in a study of graft-versus-host responses after intestinal transplantation. This table comes from immunoSEQ multiplex PCR, and its TCRdb copy is limited to in-frame clones, with some not included. The sample has about 24,000 clones, around 85% seen once; the top ten hold about 0.89%. The source material was PBMCs, sampled around 14 months after intestinal transplant. The receptors stem from a human patient who received an intestinal transplant, so some T cells may come from the graft donor.

This chain links TRBV28 with TRBJ2-3; the match to TRBD2 covers 12 bases. V shed 3 bases and J 3 bases; nucleotides not matched to a gene: 13. The CDR3 length is 19 residues. CDR1 and CDR2 from the germline V gene are MDHEN and SYDVKM. CDR3 residues: CASSFEASTSGSATDTQYF. DNA for the CDR3: TGTGCCAGCAGTTTTGAAGCTTCGACTAGCGGGAGTGCGACAGATACGCAGTATTTT.

The V and J genes are TRBV4-2 and TRBJ2-3, with 8 bases that match TRBD1. This CDR3 spans 12 amino acids. V lost 5 bases to trimming and J lost 8 bases; unmatched junction nucleotides: 3. From germline, CDR1 is LGHNA and CDR2 YNFKEQ. The CDR3 nucleotides read TGTGCCAGCAGCACCCAGGGGGCTACGCAGTATTTT. Translating it yields CASSTQGATQYF.

The chain has TRBV14 and TRBJ1-2, with TRBD1 identical over 8 bases. With V trimmed by 3 bases and J by 4 bases, 1 base remained unmatched. Germline loops: CDR1 SGHDN, CDR2 FVKESK. This CDR3 region has 13 residues. In DNA form, the CDR3 reads TGTGCCAGCAGCCATGACAGGGGCTATGGCTACACCTTC. Its translation is CASSHDRGYGYTF.

V and J are TRBV6-1 and TRBJ1-3, with D unresolved. From germline, CDR1 is MNHNS and CDR2 SASEGT. V was pared by 4 bases and J by 4 bases, with 17 bases between. The CDR3 length is 16 residues. The CDR3 loop is CASSVPVRGIGNTIYF. In DNA, the CDR3 is TGTGCCAGCAGTGTTCCCGTTCGGGGAATAGGAAACACCATATATTTT.

Concerning this clone: The same CDR3 also results from other DNA sequences found in this sample. The CDR3 region is CASSLAVGEKAHEQYF. As DNA, the CDR3 is TGTGCCAGCAGCTTAGCGGTTGGGGAGAAGGCGCACGAGCAGTACTTC. The chain recombines TRBV7-9 with TRBJ2-7; the D gene is possibly TRBD2 (5 bases). The germline V gene has CDR1 SEHNR and CDR2 FQNEAQ (reference sequence). V lost 0 bases and J 5 bases, leaving 17 bases between the germline ends. The CDR3 length is 16 residues.

V is TRBV11-3 and J is TRBJ1-4; D uncertain. The V gene lost 1 base and the J gene lost 8 bases, with 5 bases spanning the gap. CDR1 SGHNT and CDR2 YENEEA come from the germline V gene. The CDR3 is 12 residues long. This CDR3 is CASSLGREKLFF. The CDR3 DNA reads as TGTGCCAGCAGCTTAGGGAGGGAAAAACTGTTTTTT.

The V gene is TRBV7-9, the J gene TRBJ2-1; D call uncertain. The germline CDR1 and CDR2 sequences are SEHNR and FQNEAQ (reference sequence). The length of the CDR3 is 16 residues. Trimming left V 6 bases short and J 0 bases short, with 15 bases between. In DNA form, the CDR3 reads TGTGCCAGCAGGGAAGACTTTCGCAGCTCCTACAATGAGCAGTTCTTC. Translated, it gives CASREDFRSSYNEQFF. Drawing the rest from reference TRBV7-9 and TRBJ2-1, the complete variable domain is DTGVSQNPRHKITKRGQNVTFRCDPISEHNRLYWYRQTLGQGPEFLTYFQNEAQLEKSRLLSDRFSAERPKGSFSTLEIQRTEQGDSAMYLCASREDFRSSYNEQFFGPGTRLTVL.

V and J are TRBV11-2 and TRBJ2-3; 10 bases match TRBD2. The CDR3 runs to 15 residues. Per germline, CDR1 SGHAT and CDR2 FQNNGV. Unmatched junction bases numbered 6, after V lost 5 bases and J lost 4 bases. CDR3 DNA: TGTGCCAGCAGCGCCGGACTAGCGGACTCAGATACGCAGTATTTT. This gives the protein CASSAGLADSDTQYF.

V usage is TRBV5-1 and J usage is TRBJ2-1; 10 bases fit TRBD2. This CDR3 is 15 amino acids long. The ends lost 4 bases at V and 6 bases at J; junction bases unmatched: 7. CDR1 and CDR2 (germline): SGHRS, YFSETQ. The CDR3 DNA reads as TGCGCCAGCAGCCAACCCCGGACTAGCGGCAATGAGCAGTTCTTC. Protein sequence: CASSQPRTSGNEQFF.

The V gene is TRBV9, the J gene TRBJ2-3, with unresolved D. Germline values: CDR1 SGDLS, CDR2 YYNGEE. V was shortened by 3 bases and J by 0 bases, with 8 bases between the two germline ends. This CDR3 is built from 14 residues. CDR3 DNA sequence: TGTGCCAGCAGCGAGTATTCTAGCACAGATACGCAGTATTTT. It is translated as CASSEYSSTDTQYF.

This clone came up a few times. The V and J genes are TRBV30 and TRBJ2-5; 12 bases are shared with TRBD2. Germline trimming cut 2 bases from V and 5 bases from J; bases unmatched to any gene: 6. Germline values: CDR1 GTSNPN, CDR2 SVGIG (reference sequence). The CDR3 extends over 15 amino acids. The CDR3 sequence is CAWSLGLAGPETQYF. The CDR3 DNA reads TGTGCCTGGAGTCTGGGACTAGCGGGCCCCGAGACCCAGTACTTC.

The chain has TRBV9 and TRBJ2-3; TRBD1 is a possible D gene (7 bases). V lost 3 bases and J lost 0, with 14 bases in between. The CDR3 is 16 amino acids. Germline-derived CDR1 and CDR2 are SGDLS and YYNGEE. CDR3 sequence reads: CASSEEGARSTDTQYF. CDR3 sequence (DNA): TGTGCCAGCAGCGAGGAGGGGGCGCGTAGCACAGATACGCAGTATTTT.

The rearrangement uses TRBV27 and TRBJ1-1, with unresolved D. The CDR3 sequence is 14 residues long. Trimming took 0 bases from V and 7 from J, leaving 12 bases between them. Germline values: CDR1 MNHEY, CDR2 SMNVEV (reference sequence). CDR3 loop: CASSLSNGAGEAFF. CDR3 DNA: TGTGCCAGCAGTTTATCGAACGGAGCCGGTGAAGCTTTCTTT.

The rearrangement links TRBV7-8 to TRBJ1-4; possible D gene TRBD1, 5 bases. This CDR3 region has 15 residues. Trimming cost V 5 bases and J 2 bases, with 12 bases left between them. Germline V CDR1 and CDR2: SGHVS, FQNEAQ. Here the CDR3 DNA reads TGTGCCAGCAGCCGAGGGTGGGGGACTAATGAAAAACTGTTTTTT. It translates to CASSRGWGTNEKLFF.